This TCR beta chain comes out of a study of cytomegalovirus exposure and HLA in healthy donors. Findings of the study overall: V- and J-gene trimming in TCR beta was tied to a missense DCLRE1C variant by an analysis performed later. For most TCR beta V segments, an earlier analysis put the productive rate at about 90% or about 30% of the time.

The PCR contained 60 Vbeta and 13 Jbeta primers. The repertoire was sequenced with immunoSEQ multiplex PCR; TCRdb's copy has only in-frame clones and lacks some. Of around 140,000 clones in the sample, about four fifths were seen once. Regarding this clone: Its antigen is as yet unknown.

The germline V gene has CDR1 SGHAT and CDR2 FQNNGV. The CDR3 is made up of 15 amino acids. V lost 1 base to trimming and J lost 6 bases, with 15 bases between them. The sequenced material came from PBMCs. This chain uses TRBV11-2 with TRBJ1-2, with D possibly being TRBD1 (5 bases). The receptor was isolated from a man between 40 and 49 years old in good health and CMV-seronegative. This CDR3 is CASSLAGGEGDGYTF. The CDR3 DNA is TGTGCCAGCAGCTTAGCCGGGGGGGAGGGAGATGGCTACACCTTC.